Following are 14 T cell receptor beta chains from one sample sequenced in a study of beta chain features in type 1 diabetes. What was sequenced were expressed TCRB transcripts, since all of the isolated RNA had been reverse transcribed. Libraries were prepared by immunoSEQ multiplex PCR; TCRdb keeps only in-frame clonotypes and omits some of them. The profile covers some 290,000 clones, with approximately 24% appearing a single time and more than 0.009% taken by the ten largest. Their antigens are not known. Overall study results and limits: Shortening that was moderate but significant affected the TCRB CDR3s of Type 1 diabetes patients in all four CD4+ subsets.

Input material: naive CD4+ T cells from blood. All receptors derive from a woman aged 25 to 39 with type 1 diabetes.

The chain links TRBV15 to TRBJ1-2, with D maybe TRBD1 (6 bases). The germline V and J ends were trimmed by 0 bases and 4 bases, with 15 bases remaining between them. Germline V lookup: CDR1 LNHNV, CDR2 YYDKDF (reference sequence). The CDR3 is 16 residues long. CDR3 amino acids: CATSRDLRQARYGYTF. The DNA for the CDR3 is TGTGCCACCAGCAGAGATCTGAGACAGGCTCGCTATGGCTACACCTTC.

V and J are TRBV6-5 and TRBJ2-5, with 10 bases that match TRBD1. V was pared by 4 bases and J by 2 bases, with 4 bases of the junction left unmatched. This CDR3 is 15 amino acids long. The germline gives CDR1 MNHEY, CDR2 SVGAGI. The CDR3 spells CASSWGQGIQETQYF. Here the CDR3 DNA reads TGTGCCAGCAGTTGGGGACAGGGGATACAAGAGACCCAGTACTTC.

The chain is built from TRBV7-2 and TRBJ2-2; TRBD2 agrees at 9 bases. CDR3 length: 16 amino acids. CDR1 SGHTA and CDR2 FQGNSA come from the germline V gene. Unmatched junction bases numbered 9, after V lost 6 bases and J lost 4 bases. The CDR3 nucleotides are TGTGCCAGCAGGCGGGGGGGCAAAAGAGGCACCGGGGAGCTGTTTTTT. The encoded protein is CASRRGGKRGTGELFF.

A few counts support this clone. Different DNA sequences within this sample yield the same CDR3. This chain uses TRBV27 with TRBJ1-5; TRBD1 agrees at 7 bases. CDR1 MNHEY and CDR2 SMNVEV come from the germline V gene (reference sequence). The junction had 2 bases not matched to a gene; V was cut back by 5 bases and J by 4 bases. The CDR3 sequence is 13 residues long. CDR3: CASSLQGNQPQHF. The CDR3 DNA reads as TGTGCCAGCAGTCTACAGGGGAATCAGCCCCAGCATTTT.

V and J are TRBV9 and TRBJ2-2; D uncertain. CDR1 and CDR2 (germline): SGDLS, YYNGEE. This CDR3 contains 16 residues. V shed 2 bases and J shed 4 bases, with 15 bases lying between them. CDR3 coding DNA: TGTGCCAGCAGCGTTCTTGCGGAGAGAGGCACCGGGGAGCTGTTTTTT. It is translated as CASSVLAERGTGELFF.

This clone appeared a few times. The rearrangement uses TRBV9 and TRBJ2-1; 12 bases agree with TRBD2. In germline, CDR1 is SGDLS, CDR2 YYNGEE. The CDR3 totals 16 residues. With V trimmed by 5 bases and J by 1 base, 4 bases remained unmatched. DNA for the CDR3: TGTGCCAGCAGTCGGACTAGCGGGATTTCCTACAATGAGCAGTTCTTC. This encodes CASSRTSGISYNEQFF.

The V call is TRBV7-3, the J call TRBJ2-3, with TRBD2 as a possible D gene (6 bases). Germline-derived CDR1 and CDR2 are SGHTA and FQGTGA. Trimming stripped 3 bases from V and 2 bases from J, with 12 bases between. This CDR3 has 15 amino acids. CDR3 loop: CASSLGIADTDTQYF. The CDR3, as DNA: TGTGCCAGCAGCTTGGGAATAGCGGACACAGATACGCAGTATTTT.

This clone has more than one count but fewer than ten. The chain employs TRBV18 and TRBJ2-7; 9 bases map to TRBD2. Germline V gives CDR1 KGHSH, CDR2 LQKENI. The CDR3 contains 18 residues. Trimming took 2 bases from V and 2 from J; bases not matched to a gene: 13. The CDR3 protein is CASSPERTIAGAPYEQYF. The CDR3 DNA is TGTGCCAGCTCACCAGAGCGGACTATAGCGGGAGCCCCCTACGAGCAGTACTTC.

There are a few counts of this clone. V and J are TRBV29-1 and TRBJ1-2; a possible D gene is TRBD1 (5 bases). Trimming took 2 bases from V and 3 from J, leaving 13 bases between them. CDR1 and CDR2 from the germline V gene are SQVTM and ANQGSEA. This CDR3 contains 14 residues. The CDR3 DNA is TGCAGCGTTGAAAGTGGGCGGGGGGACTATGGCTACACCTTC. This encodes CSVESGRGDYGYTF.

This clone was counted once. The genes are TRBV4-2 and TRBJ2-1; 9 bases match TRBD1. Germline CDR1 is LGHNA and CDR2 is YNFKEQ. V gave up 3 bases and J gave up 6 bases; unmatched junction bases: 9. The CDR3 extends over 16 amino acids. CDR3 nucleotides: TGTGCCAGCAGCCATAGGCAGACAGGGGGATCCAATGAGCAGTTCTTC. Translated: CASSHRQTGGSNEQFF.

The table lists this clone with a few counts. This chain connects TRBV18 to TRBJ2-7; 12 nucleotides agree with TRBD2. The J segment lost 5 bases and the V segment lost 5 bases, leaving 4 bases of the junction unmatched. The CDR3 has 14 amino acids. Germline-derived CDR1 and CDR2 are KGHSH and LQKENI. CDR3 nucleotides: TGTGCCAGCTCATCGACTAGCGGGAGTGACGAGCAGTACTTC. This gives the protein CASSSTSGSDEQYF.

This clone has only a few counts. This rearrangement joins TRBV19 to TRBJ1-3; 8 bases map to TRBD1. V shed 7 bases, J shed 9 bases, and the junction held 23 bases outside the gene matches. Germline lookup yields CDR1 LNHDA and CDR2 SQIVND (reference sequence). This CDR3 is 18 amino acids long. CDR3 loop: CASTKNGQGVGSRGTIYF. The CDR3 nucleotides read TGTGCCAGTACCAAAAACGGACAGGGTGTCGGGTCTCGGGGCACCATATATTTT.

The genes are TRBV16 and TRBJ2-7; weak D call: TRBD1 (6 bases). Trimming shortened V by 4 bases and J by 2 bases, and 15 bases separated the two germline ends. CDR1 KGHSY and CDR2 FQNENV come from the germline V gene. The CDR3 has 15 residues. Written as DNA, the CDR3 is TGTGCCAGCAGCCTGTCCGGGACACCTACCTACGAGCAGTACTTC. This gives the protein CASSLSGTPTYEQYF.

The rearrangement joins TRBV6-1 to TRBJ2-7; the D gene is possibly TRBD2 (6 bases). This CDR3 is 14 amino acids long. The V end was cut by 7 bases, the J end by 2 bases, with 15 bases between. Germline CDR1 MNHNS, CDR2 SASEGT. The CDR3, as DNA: TGTGCCAGCACGCCGGGCGGGGATCCCTACGAGCAGTACTTC. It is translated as CASTPGGDPYEQYF.